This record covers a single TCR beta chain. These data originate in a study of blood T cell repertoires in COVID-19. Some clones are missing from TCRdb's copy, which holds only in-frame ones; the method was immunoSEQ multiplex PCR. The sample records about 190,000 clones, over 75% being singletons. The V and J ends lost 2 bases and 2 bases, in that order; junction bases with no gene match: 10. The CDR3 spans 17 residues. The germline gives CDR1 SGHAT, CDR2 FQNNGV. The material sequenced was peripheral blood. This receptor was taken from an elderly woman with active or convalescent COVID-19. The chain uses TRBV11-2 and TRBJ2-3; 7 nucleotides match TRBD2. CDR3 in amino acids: CASSLRVGGLHTDTQYF. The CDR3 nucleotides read TGTGCCAGCAGCTTAAGGGTCGGGGGACTACACACAGATACGCAGTATTTT.